The 9 T cell receptor beta chains below all came from one sample that was sequenced in a study of post-analysis software for immune sequencing data. Whole-study results and caveats: In patients, TRBV5-6, TRBV5-1 and TRBV20-1 belonged to roughly 5 TRBV segments found more frequently than in controls.

Each TCR beta cDNA library carried unique molecular identifiers. Via MiXCR, TCRdb re-called the PCR reads, giving one row per CDR3 protein. In the table there are roughly 600,000 distinct CDR3 sequences, around 40% of which are singletons. Antigen specificity for these receptors is unknown. Sequencing input: blood. The receptors here all came from a girl between 5 and 17 years old with multiple sclerosis.

This clonotype was detected only a few times. The V call is TRBV6-5, the J call TRBJ2-7, with TRBD2 matching 8 bases. The CDR3 is 14 residues long. Per the germline V gene, CDR1 is MNHEY and CDR2 is SVGAGI. After removal of 4 bases from V and 6 bases from J, the junction contained 8 bases not matched to a gene. The CDR3 sequence is CASSSLGGGGEQYF. CDR3 sequence (DNA): TGTGCCAGCAGTTCCCTCGGGGGGGGCGGCGAGCAGTACTTC.

The chain combines TRBV27 with TRBJ1-1; 10 bases fit TRBD1. This CDR3 is 14 amino acids long. Unmatched junction bases numbered 4, after V lost 5 bases and J lost 4 bases. Germline CDR1 reads MNHEY; CDR2 reads SMNVEV (reference sequence). CDR3 residues: CASSEDRGSTEAFF. The CDR3, as DNA: TGTGCCAGCAGTGAGGACAGGGGGAGCACTGAAGCTTTCTTT.

A remark on this clonotype: One end of the junction fails to match germline, which may point to a read error. The chain recombines TRBV6-5 with TRBJ2-1, with 8 bases lining up with TRBD2. Germline lookup yields CDR1 MNHEY and CDR2 SVGAGI. The CDR3 length is 16 residues. CDR3 sequence (DNA): TGTGCCAGCAGTCCTCCGGGCGGGAGGTCCTACAATGGGCAGTTCTTC. Translated: CASSPPGGRSYNGQFF.

Regarding this clonotype: This may stem from a read error, because a much larger clone lies one nucleotide away. The chain has TRBV29-1 and TRBJ1-4; D not resolved. CDR1 SQVTM and CDR2 ANQGSEA come from the germline V gene. The V gene lost 4 bases and the J gene lost 1 base, with 10 bases spanning the gap. The CDR3 totals 14 residues. CDR3 residues: CSVGEHVTNEKLFF. The CDR3 DNA follows: TGCAGCGTTGGAGAGCACGTAACTAATGAAAAACTGTTTTTT.

V gene TRBV14 combines with J gene TRBJ2-3, with a weak D call TRBD1 (5 bases). The V gene lost 2 bases and the J gene lost 1 base, with 10 bases spanning the gap. The germline gives CDR1 SGHDN, CDR2 FVKESK. The CDR3 spans 15 residues. In nucleotides, the CDR3 is TGTGCCAGCAGCCAAAAGGGGTCCCGCACAGATACGCAGTATTTT. Translating it yields CASSQKGSRTDTQYF.

The genes are TRBV6-2 or TRBV6-3 and TRBJ2-7, with 11 positions matching TRBD2. V was pared by 3 bases and J by 4 bases, with 8 bases of the junction left unmatched. CDR3 length: 16 amino acids. Per the germline V gene, CDR1 is MNHEY and CDR2 is SVGEGT. This CDR3 reads CASSYLHGTSGYEQYF. For the CDR3, the DNA is TGTGCCAGCAGTTATCTTCATGGGACTAGCGGTTACGAGCAGTACTTC.

The chain links TRBV7-9 to TRBJ1-2; the match to TRBD1 covers 9 bases. J gave up 5 bases and V 7 bases, and 8 bases lay outside the gene matches. In germline, CDR1 is SEHNR, CDR2 FQNEAQ (reference sequence). The CDR3 extends over 14 amino acids. CDR3 coding DNA: TGTGCCAGCACCATGGGACAGGGAGGGTATGGCTACACCTTC. Amino acids: CASTMGQGGYGYTF.

This chain joins TRBV12-3 or TRBV12-4 and TRBJ2-5; D is possibly TRBD1 (5 bases). The CDR3 contains 11 residues. V lost 6 bases, J lost 11 bases, and 13 bases lay in between. CDR3 loop: CASSQGQRQYF. The CDR3 DNA is TGTGCCAGCAGCCAGGGCCAACGGCAGTACTTC.

This rearrangement joins TRBV12-3 or TRBV12-4 to TRBJ2-3; D unclear. Trimming took off 7 bases at V and 6 bases at J, with 14 bases between the two ends. This CDR3 has 13 residues. The CDR3, as DNA: TGTGCCAGCACCGTTACCAGGACGGATACGCAGTATTTT. Residues: CASTVTRTDTQYF.